Listed here are 32 T cell receptor beta chains from one sample, sequenced in a study of blood T cell repertoires in COVID-19. The protocol was immunoSEQ multiplex PCR, while the TCRdb copy is restricted to in-frame clones and leaves out a portion. Altogether over 80,000 clones are present, about 88% being singletons, with the ten largest covering about 1.2%. Sequencing was carried out using peripheral blood. Every receptor here comes from a man older than 75 with active or convalescent COVID-19.

The rearrangement joins TRBV5-6 to TRBJ1-5; no clear D. Per the germline V gene, CDR1 is SGHDT and CDR2 is YYEEEE. CDR3 length: 12 residues. V lost 0 bases, J lost 5 bases, and 3 bases lay in between. CDR3 nucleotide sequence: TGTGCCAGCAGCTTGGCAGATCAGCCCCAGCATTTT. Encoded protein: CASSLADQPQHF.

The genes are TRBV9 and TRBJ2-7; 8 bases are a match to TRBD2. The germline V gene has CDR1 SGDLS and CDR2 YYNGEE. This CDR3 has 14 amino acids. V shed 3 bases and J 6 bases; nucleotides not matched to a gene: 8. CDR3 residues: CASSGGGIPREQYF. The CDR3 coding sequence is TGTGCCAGCAGCGGCGGGGGGATACCTCGCGAGCAGTACTTC. The complete variable domain, with remaining parts taken from reference TRBV9 and TRBJ2-7, reads DSGVTQTPKHLITATGQRVTLRCSPRSGDLSVYWYQQSLDQGLQFLIQYYNGEERAKGNILERFSAQQFPDLHSELNLSSLELGDSALYFCASSGGGIPREQYFGPGTRLTVT.

This chain uses TRBV4-3 with TRBJ2-2; TRBD2 might be the D (6 bases). The length of the CDR3 is 14 residues. V was cut by 4 bases and J by 1 base, with 7 bases left in between. Germline loops: CDR1 LGHNA, CDR2 YSLEER. The CDR3 spells CASSPGGNTGELFF. CDR3 DNA sequence: TGCGCCAGCAGCCCCGGGGGGAACACCGGGGAGCTGTTTTTT.

CDR3 sequence: CASSVGTADPSYEQYF. As DNA, the CDR3 is TGTGCCAGCAGCGTTGGGACAGCCGATCCTTCCTACGAGCAGTACTTC. V and J are TRBV9 and TRBJ2-7; 7 nucleotides line up with TRBD1. The ends lost 2 bases at V and 1 base at J; junction bases unmatched: 9. Germline assignment: CDR1 SGDLS and CDR2 YYNGEE. The CDR3 contains 16 residues.

For this clone: The junction and the germline gene differ at one end; a read error may be behind it. This chain connects TRBV11-3 to TRBJ1-2; tentative D call: TRBD1 (5 bases). CDR1 is SGHNT and CDR2 is YENEEA in the germline V gene. This CDR3 spans 13 amino acids. In DNA, the CDR3 is TGCCACGGGGGGGGACCGCTGAACTATGGCTACACCTTC. Protein sequence: CHGGGPLNYGYTF. The whole variable domain, remainder taken from reference TRBV11-3 and TRBJ1-2, is EAGVVQSPRYKIIEKKQPVAFWCNPISGHNTLYWYLQNLGQGPELLIRYENEEAVDDSQLPKDRFSAERLKGVDSTLKIQPAELGDSAVYLCHGGGPLNYGYTFGSGTRLTVV.

The chain links TRBV10-3 to TRBJ2-7; 9 bases are a match to TRBD2. Germline values: CDR1 ENHRY, CDR2 SYGVKD. V gave up 4 bases and J gave up 3 bases; unmatched junction bases: 13. The CDR3 loop spans 17 amino acids. CDR3 coding DNA: TGTGCCATCAGTGGGCCTAGCGGGACCGAGGCAAGCTACGAGCAGTACTTC. This codes for CAISGPSGTEASYEQYF.

The chain uses TRBV2 and TRBJ1-2; 9 bases are a match to TRBD1. The junction had 2 bases not matched to a gene; V was cut back by 1 base and J by 2 bases. The CDR3 totals 15 residues. CDR1 and CDR2 (germline): SNHLY, FYNNEI. CDR3 coding DNA: TGTGCCAGCAGTGAAGTAGGGACAGGGAACTATGGCTACACCTTC. Translated, it gives CASSEVGTGNYGYTF.

The chain links TRBV19 to TRBJ2-7; 7 bases match TRBD2. The V segment lost 3 bases and the J segment 5 bases; nucleotides outside the gene matches: 22. The length of the CDR3 is 19 residues. CDR1 is LNHDA, CDR2 SQIVND, per germline (reference sequence). CDR3 amino acids: CASSMRGSPSGGRFDEQYF. The DNA for the CDR3 is TGTGCCAGTAGTATGCGGGGGTCCCCTAGCGGAGGTCGGTTCGACGAGCAGTACTTC.

This clone showed up just a few times. V and J are TRBV7-8 and TRBJ2-7, with D possibly TRBD2 on 6 matching bases. The germline V and J ends were trimmed by 5 bases and 6 bases, with 17 bases remaining between them. The germline gives CDR1 SGHVS, CDR2 FQNEAQ. This CDR3 is built from 14 residues. The CDR3: CASSAGSTPAEQYF. The CDR3 DNA sequence: TGTGCCAGCAGCGCGGGGTCTACCCCCGCCGAGCAGTACTTC. The full variable domain, its missing parts supplied by reference TRBV7-8 and TRBJ2-7, is GAGVSQSPRYKVAKRGQDVALRCDPISGHVSLFWYQQALGQGPEFLTYFQNEAQLDKSGLPSDRFFAERPEGSVSTLKIQRTQQEDSAVYLCASSAGSTPAEQYFGPGTRLTVT.

This clone has a single count. The genes are TRBV5-1 and TRBJ2-3, with 12 bases identical to TRBD2. This CDR3 region has 15 residues. Germline V lookup: CDR1 SGHRS, CDR2 YFSETQ. V dropped 5 bases and J dropped 4; count of bases not matched to a gene: 5. The CDR3 DNA reads TGCGCCAGCAGTCTCGGGACTAGCGGGTCAGATACGCAGTATTTT. This sequence encodes CASSLGTSGSDTQYF. The complete variable domain, with remaining parts taken from reference TRBV5-1 and TRBJ2-3, reads KAGVTQTPRYLIKTRGQQVTLSCSPISGHRSVSWYQQTPGQGLQFLFEYFSETQRNKGNFPGRFSGRQFSNSRSEMNVSTLELGDSALYLCASSLGTSGSDTQYFGPGTRLTVL.

The V and J genes are TRBV29-1 and TRBJ2-3; the match to TRBD2 covers 13 bases. V shed 4 bases and J 5 bases; nucleotides not matched to a gene: 9. The CDR3 loop spans 16 amino acids. Germline V gene data show CDR1 as SQVTM and CDR2 as ANQGSEA. This CDR3 reads CSVGGTSGAQRDTQYF. In DNA form, the CDR3 reads TGCAGCGTTGGGGGGACTAGCGGGGCTCAAAGAGATACGCAGTATTTT.

The gene calls are TRBV10-3 and TRBJ2-2, with 11 bases aligning to TRBD2. Germline CDR1 reads ENHRY; CDR2 reads SYGVKD. Unmatched junction bases numbered 12, after V lost 6 bases and J lost 0 bases. The CDR3 has 19 amino acids. CDR3: CAISPRALAGAPNTGELFF. CDR3 sequence (DNA): TGTGCCATCAGCCCCCGGGCACTAGCGGGAGCCCCGAACACCGGGGAGCTGTTTTTT.

This clone is a singleton in its sample. The CDR3 reads CASSKPGQGELFF. The CDR3 coding sequence is TGTGCCAGCAGCAAACCGGGACAGGGGGAACTGTTTTTT. The chain joins TRBV9 to TRBJ1-4, with TRBD1 matching over 11 bases. Trimming at V came to 4 bases and at J to 12 bases, leaving 5 bases not matched to a gene. CDR3 size: 13 residues. Germline-derived CDR1 and CDR2 are SGDLS and YYNGEE.

V usage is TRBV6-1 and J usage is TRBJ2-3; 12 bases are shared with TRBD2. V lost 7 bases to trimming and J lost 2 bases; unmatched junction nucleotides: 4. Germline lookup yields CDR1 MNHNS and CDR2 SASEGT. The CDR3 loop spans 15 amino acids. The chain's CDR3 is CASTGLAGHTDTQYF. CDR3 bases: TGTGCCAGCACCGGACTAGCGGGGCACACAGATACGCAGTATTTT.

The CDR3: CASSYSPGIGSPLHF. DNA of the CDR3: TGTGCCAGCAGTTACTCTCCAGGGATCGGTTCACCCCTCCACTTT. The chain joins TRBV6-5 to TRBJ1-6, with a weak D call TRBD1 (5 bases). Trimming took off 0 bases at V and 9 bases at J, with 12 bases between the two ends. The germline V gene has CDR1 MNHEY and CDR2 SVGAGI. This CDR3 comprises 15 residues.

Only one count was recorded for this clone. The chain is built from TRBV7-8 and TRBJ2-2; no reliable D call. The V end was cut by 5 bases, the J end by 3 bases, with 10 bases between. The CDR3 is 14 amino acids. CDR1 SGHVS and CDR2 FQNEAQ come from the germline V gene. CDR3 protein: CASSRGRDTGELFF. The CDR3 coding sequence is TGTGCCAGCAGCAGAGGACGGGACACCGGGGAGCTGTTTTTT.

The chain uses TRBV18 and TRBJ2-1, with a possible D match to TRBD2 (7 bases). Between the trimmed V and J ends, which lost 3 bases and 2 bases, there was a span of 14 bases. CDR1 and CDR2 (germline): KGHSH, LQKENI. The CDR3 runs 16 residues. The CDR3 DNA reads TGTGCCAGCTCACCCCCCGGGGGGCAGGCCTACAATGAGCAGTTCTTC. This translates into CASSPPGGQAYNEQFF.

Details on this clone: The germline gene is not matched at one end of the junction; a read error may be the cause. The V and J genes are TRBV7-7 and TRBJ2-1; 7 bases fit TRBD2. Germline CDR1 SSHAT, CDR2 FNYEAQ (reference sequence). This CDR3 is 15 amino acids long. Written as DNA, the CDR3 is TGTGCTAGCAGCTTCAGCCGGGAGGCCTACAATGAGCAGTTCTTC. Translating gives CASSFSREAYNEQFF.

The V and J genes are TRBV11-2 and TRBJ2-5; D might be TRBD1 (5 bases). The V and J ends lost 5 bases and 1 base respectively, with 8 bases between them. Germline loops: CDR1 SGHAT, CDR2 FQNNGV. The CDR3 has 13 amino acids. Here the CDR3 reads CASSPDSQETQYF. CDR3 coding DNA: TGTGCCAGCAGCCCCGACAGCCAAGAGACCCAGTACTTC.

This clone has just a few counts. V gene TRBV6-2 or TRBV6-3 combines with J gene TRBJ2-2, with TRBD1 as a possible D gene (5 bases). The V end lost 2 bases, the J end lost 5 bases, and 21 bases lay between the germline ends. The CDR3 runs to 18 residues. CDR1 and CDR2 from the germline V gene are MNHEY and SVGEGT. CDR3 sequence (DNA): TGTGCCAGCAGTTACCTTCCCACTGCACTTACAGGAACCGGGGAGCTGTTTTTT. Translated, it gives CASSYLPTALTGTGELFF.

This CDR3 reads CASRLTSVEEQFF. The CDR3 DNA reads TGTGCCAGCAGACTGACTAGCGTGGAAGAGCAGTTCTTC. The V call is TRBV12-3 or TRBV12-4, the J call TRBJ2-1; 8 bases fit TRBD2. J lost 10 bases, V lost 6 bases, and 8 bases had no gene match. The length of the CDR3 is 13 residues.

This rearrangement joins TRBV11-3 to TRBJ2-1, with 7 bases aligning to TRBD1. Germline lookup yields CDR1 SGHNT and CDR2 YENEEA. CDR3 length: 16 amino acids. With V trimmed by 5 bases and J by 4 bases, 11 bases remained unmatched. CDR3 sequence reads: CASSKQGTLDYNEQFF. The CDR3, as DNA: TGTGCCAGCAGCAAACAGGGGACCCTCGATTACAATGAGCAGTTCTTC. The whole variable domain, remainder taken from reference TRBV11-3 and TRBJ2-1, is EAGVVQSPRYKIIEKKQPVAFWCNPISGHNTLYWYLQNLGQGPELLIRYENEEAVDDSQLPKDRFSAERLKGVDSTLKIQPAELGDSAVYLCASSKQGTLDYNEQFFGPGTRLTVL.

The chain uses TRBV27 and TRBJ2-4; D possibly corresponds to TRBD1 (5 bases). The CDR3 covers 16 residues. Germline V gene lookup returns CDR1 MNHEY and CDR2 SMNVEV (reference sequence). The ends were cut back, 3 bases at V and 2 bases at J, with 14 bases in the middle. CDR3 nucleotide sequence: TGTGCCAGCAGTTTCAGCAACAGGTTATCCAAAAACATTCAGTACTTC. It translates to CASSFSNRLSKNIQYF.

The rearrangement joins TRBV4-1 to TRBJ1-2; D not resolved. V shed 1 base and J shed 2 bases, with 11 bases lying between them. Germline CDR1 MGHRA, CDR2 YSYEKL. The CDR3 consists of 15 residues. The CDR3 region is CASSQVGRKNYGYTF. The CDR3 bases are TGCGCCAGCAGCCAAGTCGGGAGGAAAAACTATGGCTACACCTTC.

The rearrangement links TRBV6-2 or TRBV6-3 to TRBJ1-2; D may be TRBD1 (6 bases). CDR3 length equals 15 residues. V was cut by 6 bases and J by 1 base, with 15 bases left in between. CDR1 and CDR2 (germline): MNHEY, SVGEGT. CDR3 DNA: TGTGCCAGCAGCCGCAGACAGGACCGTAACTATGGCTACACCTTC. It yields the protein CASSRRQDRNYGYTF.

This rearrangement joins TRBV5-1 to TRBJ2-3, with D perhaps matching TRBD1 (7 bases). CDR3 length: 14 residues. V dropped 7 bases and J dropped 2 bases, with 14 bases sitting between them. The V gene's germline CDR1 is SGHRS and CDR2 YFSETQ. The CDR3 DNA is TGCGCCAGCGGAGGGGGCGCCGTCACAGATACGCAGTATTTT. It specifies CASGGGAVTDTQYF.

The V call is TRBV18, the J call TRBJ1-1; 7 bases align to TRBD1. This CDR3 is 14 amino acids long. With 3 bases clipped from V and 3 bases from J, the junction kept 4 bases outside the gene matches. From germline, CDR1 is KGHSH and CDR2 LQKENI. The CDR3 loop is CASSPDRDYTEAFF. In DNA form, the CDR3 reads TGTGCCAGCTCACCCGACAGGGATTACACTGAAGCTTTCTTT.

V and J are TRBV28 and TRBJ2-2; D call uncertain. V lost 3 bases and J lost 1, with 9 bases in between. CDR3 length equals 15 residues. Germline assignment: CDR1 MDHEN and CDR2 SYDVKM. CDR3 nucleotide sequence: TGTGCCAGCAGTTTGTGGCTAGGGAACACCGGGGAGCTGTTTTTT. This codes for CASSLWLGNTGELFF.

The chain couples TRBV3-1 (or the pseudogene TRBV3-2) to TRBJ2-1, with 15 bases aligning to TRBD2. The CDR3 has 15 residues. Germline CDR1 LGHDT, CDR2 YNNKEL (reference sequence). With V trimmed by 4 bases and J by 6 bases, 1 base remained unmatched. CDR3 coding DNA: TGTGCCAGCAGCCCGGGACTAGCGGGGGGCAATGAGCAGTTCTTC. Protein product: CASSPGLAGGNEQFF.

The chain combines TRBV18 with TRBJ2-6; possibly TRBD2 for D (6 bases). Germline V gene lookup returns CDR1 KGHSH and CDR2 LQKENI. V was clipped by 5 bases and J by 0 bases, with 14 bases between them. The CDR3 sequence is 17 residues long. The CDR3 sequence: CASSDAGGSSGANVLTF. The CDR3 bases are TGTGCCAGCTCAGATGCCGGGGGTTCCTCTGGGGCCAACGTCCTGACTTTC. Based on the CDR3 plus reference TRBV18 and TRBJ2-6, the full variable domain is NAGVMQNPRHLVRRRGQEARLRCSPMKGHSHVYWYRQLPEEGLKFMVYLQKENIIDESGMPKERFSAEFPKEGPSILRIQQVVRGDSAAYFCASSDAGGSSGANVLTFGAGSRLTVL.

The chain recombines TRBV9 with TRBJ1-2; D not certain. Germline assignment: CDR1 SGDLS and CDR2 YYNGEE. Deletions cut 4 bases from V and 7 bases from J, with 14 bases between. The CDR3 covers 13 residues. CDR3 nucleotides: TGTGCCAGCAGCTTAAGCGGGCAGGCTGGCTACACCTTC. Residues: CASSLSGQAGYTF.

V is TRBV3-1 (or the pseudogene TRBV3-2) and J is TRBJ2-2; tentative D call: TRBD2 (6 bases). V was clipped by 4 bases and J by 1 base, with 7 bases between them. CDR1 is LGHDT, CDR2 YNNKEL, per germline (reference sequence). The CDR3 totals 14 residues. The CDR3 loop is CASSLSGNTGELFF. The CDR3 region has the DNA TGTGCCAGCAGCCTTAGCGGGAACACCGGGGAGCTGTTTTTT.